This TCR beta chain was identified in a study of patients and donors after allogeneic stem cell transplantation. Using its own MiXCR run on the RT-PCR reads, TCRdb lists one record per CDR3 protein. The sample contains 190,000 or so distinct CDR3 sequences, around 40% of which appear only once. Germline CDR1 is SGHRS and CDR2 is YFSETQ. The CDR3 has 14 residues. The V end lost 2 bases, the J end lost 2 bases, and 10 bases lay between the germline ends. The chain joins TRBV5-1 to TRBJ1-1; the D is unclear. This TCR was recovered from a human donor who was either an allogeneic HSCT recipient or a stem cell or donor lymphocyte infusion donor (not recorded which). It is not recorded whose cells these are; they may come from a transplant donor. Sample: blood, either unsorted or a sorted T cell fraction (not recorded which). The CDR3 region has the DNA TGCGCCAGCAGCTTCGAATCAGTTAACACTGAAGCTTTCTTT. Protein: CASSFESVNTEAFF.